This TCR beta chain appears in the sequencing data of a study of blood T cell repertoires in COVID-19. Study at large: Samples representing acute and convalescent COVID-19 were sourced from the United States, Italy and Spain. T cells, B-cell-depleted T cells, or PBMCs provided the cDNA or gDNA that served as material.

Generated by immunoSEQ multiplex PCR, the TCRdb table keeps only in-frame clones and is missing some. The sample shows 80,000 to 90,000 clones, roughly 78% of them seen only once. V gave up 0 bases and J gave up 0 bases, with 9 bases separating them. Germline CDR1 MNHEY, CDR2 SVGAGI. The CDR3 consists of 16 residues. The sequenced sample consisted of peripheral blood. The TCR sequence derives from a woman aged 80 or over with acute or convalescent COVID-19. The J gene is TRBJ1-3, the V gene TRBV6-5; a weak D match, TRBD1 (6 bases). CDR3 amino acids: CASSYSQGSSGNTIYF. The CDR3 DNA sequence: TGTGCCAGCAGTTACTCGCAGGGGAGCTCTGGAAACACCATATATTTT.